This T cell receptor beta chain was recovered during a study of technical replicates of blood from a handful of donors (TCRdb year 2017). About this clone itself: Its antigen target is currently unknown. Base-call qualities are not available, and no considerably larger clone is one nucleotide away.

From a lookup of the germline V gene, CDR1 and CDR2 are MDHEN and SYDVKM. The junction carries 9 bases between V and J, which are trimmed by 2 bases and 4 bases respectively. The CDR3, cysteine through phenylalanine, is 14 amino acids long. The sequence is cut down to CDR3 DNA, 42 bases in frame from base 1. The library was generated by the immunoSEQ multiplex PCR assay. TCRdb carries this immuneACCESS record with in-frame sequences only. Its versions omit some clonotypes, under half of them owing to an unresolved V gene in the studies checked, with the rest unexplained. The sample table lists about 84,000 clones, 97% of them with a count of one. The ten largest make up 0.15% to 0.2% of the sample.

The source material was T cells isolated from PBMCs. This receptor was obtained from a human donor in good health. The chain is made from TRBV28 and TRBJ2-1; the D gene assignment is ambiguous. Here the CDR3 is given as CASSLLISYNEQFF. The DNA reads TGTGCCAGCAGTTTACTTATCTCTTACAATGAGCAGTTCTTC.